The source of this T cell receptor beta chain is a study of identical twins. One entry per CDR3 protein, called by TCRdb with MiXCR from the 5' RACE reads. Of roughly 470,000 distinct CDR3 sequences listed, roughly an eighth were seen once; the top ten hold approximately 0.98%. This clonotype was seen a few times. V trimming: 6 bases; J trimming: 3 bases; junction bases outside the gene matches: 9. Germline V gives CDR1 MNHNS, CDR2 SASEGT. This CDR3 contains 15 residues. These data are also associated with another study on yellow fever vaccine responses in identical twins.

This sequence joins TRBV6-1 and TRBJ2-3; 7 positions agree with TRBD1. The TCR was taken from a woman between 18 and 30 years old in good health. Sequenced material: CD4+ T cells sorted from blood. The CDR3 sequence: CASRAIDRATDTQYF. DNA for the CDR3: TGTGCCAGCAGGGCAATTGACAGGGCTACAGATACGCAGTATTTT.